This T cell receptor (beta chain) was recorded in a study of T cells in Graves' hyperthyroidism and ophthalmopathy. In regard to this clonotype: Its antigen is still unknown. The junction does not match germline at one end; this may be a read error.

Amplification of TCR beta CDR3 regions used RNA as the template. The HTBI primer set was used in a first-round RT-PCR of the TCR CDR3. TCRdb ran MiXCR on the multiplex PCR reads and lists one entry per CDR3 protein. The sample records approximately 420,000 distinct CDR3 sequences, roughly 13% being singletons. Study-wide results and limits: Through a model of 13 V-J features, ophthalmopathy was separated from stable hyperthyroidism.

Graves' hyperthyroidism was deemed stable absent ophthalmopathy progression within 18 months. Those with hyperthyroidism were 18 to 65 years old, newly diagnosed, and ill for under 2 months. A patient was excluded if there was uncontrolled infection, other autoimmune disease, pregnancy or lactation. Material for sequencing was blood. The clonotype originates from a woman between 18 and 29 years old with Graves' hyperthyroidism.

The CDR3 region is CASSQDGTGFGYTF. DNA of the CDR3: TGTGCCAGCAGCCAAGATGGTACAGGGTTCGGCTACACCTTC. The rearrangement links TRBV4-1 to TRBJ1-2, with D maybe TRBD1 (6 bases). Germline CDR1 is MGHRA and CDR2 is YSYEKL. The CDR3 sequence is 14 residues long.